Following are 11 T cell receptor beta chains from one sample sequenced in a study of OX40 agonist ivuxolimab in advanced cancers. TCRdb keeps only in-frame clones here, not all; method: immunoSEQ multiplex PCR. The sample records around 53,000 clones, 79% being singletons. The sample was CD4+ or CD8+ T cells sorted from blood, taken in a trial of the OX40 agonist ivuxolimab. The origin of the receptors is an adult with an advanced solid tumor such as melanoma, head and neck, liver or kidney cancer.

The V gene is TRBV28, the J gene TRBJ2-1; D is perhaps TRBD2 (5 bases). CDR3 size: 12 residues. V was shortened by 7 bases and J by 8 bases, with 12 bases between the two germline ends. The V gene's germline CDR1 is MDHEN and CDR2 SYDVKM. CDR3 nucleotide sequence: TGTGCCAGCACTGGCTTCGGGGATGAGCAGTTCTTC. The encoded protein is CASTGFGDEQFF.

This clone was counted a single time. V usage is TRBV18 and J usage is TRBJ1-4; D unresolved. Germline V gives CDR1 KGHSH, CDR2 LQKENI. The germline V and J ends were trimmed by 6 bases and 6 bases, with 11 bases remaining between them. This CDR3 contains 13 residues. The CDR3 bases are TGTGCCAGCTCTACCTCTGTGGATGAAAAACTGTTTTTT. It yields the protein CASSTSVDEKLFF. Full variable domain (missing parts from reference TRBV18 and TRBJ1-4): NAGVMQNPRHLVRRRGQEARLRCSPMKGHSHVYWYRQLPEEGLKFMVYLQKENIIDESGMPKERFSAEFPKEGPSILRIQQVVRGDSAAYFCASSTSVDEKLFFGSGTQLSVL.

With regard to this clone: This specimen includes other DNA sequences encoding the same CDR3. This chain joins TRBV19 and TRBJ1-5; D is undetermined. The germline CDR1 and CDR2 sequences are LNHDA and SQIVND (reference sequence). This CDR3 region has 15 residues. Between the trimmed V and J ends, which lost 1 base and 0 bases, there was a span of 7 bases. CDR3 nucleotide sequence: TGTGCCAGTAGTATAGGGACCCATAGCAATCAGCCCCAGCATTTT. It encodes CASSIGTHSNQPQHF.

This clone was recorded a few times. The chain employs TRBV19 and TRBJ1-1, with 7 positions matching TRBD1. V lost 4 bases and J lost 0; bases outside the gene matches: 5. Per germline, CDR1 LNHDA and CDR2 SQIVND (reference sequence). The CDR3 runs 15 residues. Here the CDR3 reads CASSTNRGLNTEAFF. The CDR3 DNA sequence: TGTGCCAGTAGTACCAACAGGGGCCTGAACACTGAAGCTTTCTTT. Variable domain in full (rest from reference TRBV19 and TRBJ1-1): DGGITQSPKYLFRKEGQNVTLSCEQNLNHDAMYWYRQDPGQGLRLIYYSQIVNDFQKGDIAEGYSVSREKKESFPLTVTSAQKNPTAFYLCASSTNRGLNTEAFFGQGTRLTVV.

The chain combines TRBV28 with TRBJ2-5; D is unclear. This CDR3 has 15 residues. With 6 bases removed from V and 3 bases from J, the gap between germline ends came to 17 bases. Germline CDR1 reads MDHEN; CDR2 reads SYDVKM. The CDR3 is CASSPMSEAEETQYF. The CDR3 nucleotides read TGTGCCAGCAGCCCCATGAGTGAAGCAGAAGAGACCCAGTACTTC. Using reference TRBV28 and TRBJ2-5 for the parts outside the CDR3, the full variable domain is DVKVTQSSRYLVKRTGEKVFLECVQDMDHENMFWYRQDPGLGLRLIYFSYDVKMKEKGDIPEGYSVSREKKERFSLILESASTNQTSMYLCASSPMSEAEETQYFGPGTRLLVL.

This CDR3 is CASSQNRGNTEAFF. The CDR3 DNA is TGCGCCAGCAGTCAAAACAGGGGGAACACTGAAGCTTTCTTT. This rearrangement joins TRBV23-1 to TRBJ1-1, with 7 bases aligning to TRBD1. TRBV23-1 is annotated as an ORF whose role is uncertain. This CDR3 comprises 14 residues. J gave up 1 base and V 2 bases, and 1 base lay outside the gene matches.

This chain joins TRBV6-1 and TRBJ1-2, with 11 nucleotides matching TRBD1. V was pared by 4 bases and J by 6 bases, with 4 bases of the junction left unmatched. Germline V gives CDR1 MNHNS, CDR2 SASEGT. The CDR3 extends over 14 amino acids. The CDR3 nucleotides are TGTGCCAGCAGTGGGGACAGGGGGGTCGATGGCTACACCTTC. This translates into CASSGDRGVDGYTF.

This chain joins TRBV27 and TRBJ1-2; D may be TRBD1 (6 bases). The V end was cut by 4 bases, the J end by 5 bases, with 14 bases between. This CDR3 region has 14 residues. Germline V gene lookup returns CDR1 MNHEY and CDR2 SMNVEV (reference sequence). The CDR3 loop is CASSSKQGWYGYTF. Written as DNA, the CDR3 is TGTGCCAGCAGTTCAAAACAGGGTTGGTATGGCTACACCTTC.

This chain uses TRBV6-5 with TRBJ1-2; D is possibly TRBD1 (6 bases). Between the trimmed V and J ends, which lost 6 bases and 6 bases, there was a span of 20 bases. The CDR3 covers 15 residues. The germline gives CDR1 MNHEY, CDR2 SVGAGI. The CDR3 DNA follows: TGTGCCAGCAGGTTTCGGGCGGGGGGCCTAAATGGCTACACCTTC. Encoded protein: CASRFRAGGLNGYTF.

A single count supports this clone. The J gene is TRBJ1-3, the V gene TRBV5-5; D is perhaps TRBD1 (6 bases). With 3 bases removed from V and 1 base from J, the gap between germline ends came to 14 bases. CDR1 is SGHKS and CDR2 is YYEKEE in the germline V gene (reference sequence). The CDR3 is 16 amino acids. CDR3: CASSSTGRASGNTIYF. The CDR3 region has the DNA TGTGCCAGCAGCTCGACAGGTAGGGCTTCTGGAAACACCATATATTTT.

The CDR3 DNA reads TGTGCCAGCAGCTTAGATACCCCCCTAGGCAATGAGCAGTTCTTC. Protein product: CASSLDTPLGNEQFF. V is TRBV11-2 and J is TRBJ2-1; D not certain. V was clipped by 0 bases and J by 6 bases, with 12 bases between them. CDR1 and CDR2 (germline): SGHAT, FQNNGV. The CDR3 runs 15 residues.